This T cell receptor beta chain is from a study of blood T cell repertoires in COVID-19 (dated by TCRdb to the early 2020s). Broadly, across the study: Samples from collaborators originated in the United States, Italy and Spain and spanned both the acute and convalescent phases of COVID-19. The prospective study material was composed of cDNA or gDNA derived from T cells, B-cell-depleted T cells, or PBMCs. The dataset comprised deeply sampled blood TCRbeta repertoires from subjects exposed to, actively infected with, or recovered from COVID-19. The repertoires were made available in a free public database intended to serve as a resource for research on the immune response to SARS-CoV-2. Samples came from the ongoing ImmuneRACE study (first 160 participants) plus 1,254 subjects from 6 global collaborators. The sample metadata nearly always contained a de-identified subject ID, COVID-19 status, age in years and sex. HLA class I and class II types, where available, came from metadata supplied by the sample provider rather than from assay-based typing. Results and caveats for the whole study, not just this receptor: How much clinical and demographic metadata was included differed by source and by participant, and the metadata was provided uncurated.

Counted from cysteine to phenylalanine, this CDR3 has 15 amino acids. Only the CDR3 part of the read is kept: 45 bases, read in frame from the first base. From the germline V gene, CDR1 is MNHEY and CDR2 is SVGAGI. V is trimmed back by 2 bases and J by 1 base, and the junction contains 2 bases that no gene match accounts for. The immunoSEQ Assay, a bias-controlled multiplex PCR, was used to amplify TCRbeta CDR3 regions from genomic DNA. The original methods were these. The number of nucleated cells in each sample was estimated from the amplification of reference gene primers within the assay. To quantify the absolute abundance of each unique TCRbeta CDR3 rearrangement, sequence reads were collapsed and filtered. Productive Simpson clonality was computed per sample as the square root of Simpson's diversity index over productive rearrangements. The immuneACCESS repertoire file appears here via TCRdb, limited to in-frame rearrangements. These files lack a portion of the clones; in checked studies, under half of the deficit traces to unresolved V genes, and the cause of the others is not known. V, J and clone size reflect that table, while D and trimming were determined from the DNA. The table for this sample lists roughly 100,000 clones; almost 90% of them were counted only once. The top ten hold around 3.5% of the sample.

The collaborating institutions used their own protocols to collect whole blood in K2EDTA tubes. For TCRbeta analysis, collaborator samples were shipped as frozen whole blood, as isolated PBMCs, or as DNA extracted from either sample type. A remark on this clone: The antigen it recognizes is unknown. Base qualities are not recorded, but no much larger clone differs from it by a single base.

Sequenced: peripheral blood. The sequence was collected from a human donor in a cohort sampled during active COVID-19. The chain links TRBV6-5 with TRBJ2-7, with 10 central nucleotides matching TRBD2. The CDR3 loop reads CASSYPLAGSYEQYF. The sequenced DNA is TGTGCCAGCAGTTACCCACTAGCGGGATCCTACGAGCAGTACTTC.